The 20 T cell receptor beta chains given below trace back to one sample, sequenced in a study of blood T cell repertoires in COVID-19 (dated by TCRdb to 2018 to 2021). Library construction relied on the immunoSEQ multiplex PCR assay. What TCRdb holds here is the immuneACCESS table cut down to in-frame rearrangements. Part of the clones is not present; checked against another copy, under half of the missing clones reflect an unresolved V gene, and the others are unexplained. The sample profile shows about 250,000 clones; about 82% of them were found once. The leading ten clones occupy 5% to 7% of the sample. Sequencing was carried out using peripheral blood. These receptors came from a woman older than 75 with COVID-19, enrolled during active disease.

This chain connects TRBV30 to TRBJ1-2; perhaps TRBD1 as D (6 bases). Germline loops: CDR1 GTSNPN, CDR2 SVGIG (reference sequence). V lost 4 bases and J lost 6, with 12 bases in between. This CDR3 spans 12 amino acids. The CDR3 loop reads CAWTLGTNGYTF. As DNA, the CDR3 is TGTGCCTGGACCCTAGGGACAAATGGCTACACCTTC.

The chain carries TRBV28 and TRBJ2-3; 11 bases align to TRBD1. Germline CDR1 MDHEN, CDR2 SYDVKM. The junction had 8 bases not matched to a gene; V was cut back by 3 bases and J by 6 bases. CDR3 length: 16 residues. CDR3: CASSFQGTGGRDTQYF. For the CDR3, the DNA is TGTGCCAGCAGTTTTCAGGGGACAGGGGGAAGGGATACGCAGTATTTT. The entire variable domain, with the rest obtained from reference TRBV28 and TRBJ2-3, is as follows: DVKVTQSSRYLVKRTGEKVFLECVQDMDHENMFWYRQDPGLGLRLIYFSYDVKMKEKGDIPEGYSVSREKKERFSLILESASTNQTSMYLCASSFQGTGGRDTQYFGPGTRLTVL.

This chain links TRBV6-6 with TRBJ2-7; TRBD1 is a possible D gene (5 bases). V lost 2 bases and J 5 bases, leaving 10 bases between the germline ends. The CDR3 runs to 13 residues. The germline V gene has CDR1 MNHNY and CDR2 SVGAGI (reference sequence). The CDR3 region is CASSYRVGDEQYV. DNA of the CDR3: TGTGCCAGCAGTTACCGGGTAGGGGACGAGCAGTACGTC.

The chain carries TRBV25-1 and TRBJ2-7; D gene uncertain. Germline assignment: CDR1 MGHDK and CDR2 SYGVNS. The V end was cut by 5 bases, the J end by 4 bases, with 6 bases between. There are 11 residues in the CDR3. CDR3 nucleotide sequence: TGTGCCAGCAGTCCTGCGTACGAGCAGTACTTC. Translating gives CASSPAYEQYF.

This chain joins TRBV16 and TRBJ1-2; D might be TRBD1 (5 bases). Deletions cut 4 bases from V and 4 bases from J, with 19 bases between. Per germline, CDR1 KGHSY and CDR2 FQNENV. The CDR3 contains 16 residues. The CDR3 here is CASSPPDSVGVYGYTF. In DNA form, the CDR3 reads TGTGCCAGCAGCCCCCCAGACAGTGTTGGGGTCTATGGCTACACCTTC.

The chain employs TRBV18 and TRBJ1-1; weak D call: TRBD1 (5 bases). The CDR3 length is 13 residues. CDR1 is KGHSH and CDR2 is LQKENI in the germline V gene. V lost 3 bases, J lost 4 bases, and 9 bases lay in between. CDR3 sequence reads: CASSPRAGTEAFF. In nucleotides, the CDR3 is TGTGCCAGCTCACCCAGGGCCGGCACTGAAGCTTTCTTT.

This clone was seen a single time. This chain joins TRBV6-5 and TRBJ1-5; maybe TRBD1 (5 bases). This CDR3 has 14 amino acids. Trimming cost V 6 bases and J 0 bases, with 9 bases left between them. Germline assignment: CDR1 MNHEY and CDR2 SVGAGI. This chain's CDR3 is CASRKDTSNQPQHF. The CDR3 DNA reads as TGTGCCAGCAGAAAGGACACTAGCAATCAGCCCCAGCATTTT.

This chain links TRBV18 with TRBJ2-5; TRBD1 matches at 7 bases. V trimming: 0 bases; J trimming: 2 bases; junction bases outside the gene matches: 6. Germline-derived CDR1 and CDR2 are KGHSH and LQKENI. The CDR3 is 16 amino acids. The CDR3 region has the DNA TGTGCCAGCTCACCACCGGGACAGAAAATTCAAGAGACCCAGTACTTC. It codes for CASSPPGQKIQETQYF.

The chain joins TRBV28 to TRBJ2-5; a possible D gene is TRBD1 (6 bases). The CDR3 covers 13 residues. The ends were cut back, 6 bases at V and 5 bases at J, with 13 bases in the middle. Germline V gene lookup returns CDR1 MDHEN and CDR2 SYDVKM. The CDR3 sequence is CASRYTGWETQYF. The CDR3 DNA follows: TGTGCCAGCAGGTATACAGGGTGGGAGACCCAGTACTTC.

V gene TRBV6-6 combines with J gene TRBJ2-2; perhaps TRBD1 as D (5 bases). This CDR3 has 16 residues. Germline CDR1 and CDR2: MNHNY and SVGAGI (reference sequence). Trimming stripped 6 bases from V and 1 base from J, with 15 bases between. The DNA of the CDR3 is TGTGCCAGCAGCACCCCCCAGGGCCTGAACACCGGGGAGCTGTTTTTT. It specifies CASSTPQGLNTGELFF.

The chain joins TRBV2 to TRBJ2-7; the D gene is possibly TRBD2 (6 bases). The CDR3 is made up of 15 amino acids. Germline assignment: CDR1 SNHLY and CDR2 FYNNEI. V lost 6 bases, J lost 6 bases, and 21 bases lay in between. The CDR3 nucleotides read TGTGCCAGCAGGGTAGGGGCGGGACGACCGGCCGAGCAGTACGTC. Protein product: CASRVGAGRPAEQYV.

The V call is TRBV6-2 or TRBV6-3, the J call TRBJ1-2; tentative D call: TRBD1 (6 bases). CDR1 MNHEY and CDR2 SVGEGT come from the germline V gene. The CDR3 sequence is 12 residues long. Trimming took 6 bases from V and 4 from J, leaving 9 bases between them. The CDR3, as DNA: TGTGCCAGCAGCGGACAGATCTATGGCTACACCTTC. Encoded protein: CASSGQIYGYTF.

CDR3 sequence (DNA): TGTGCCAGCAGCGTAGGATCCAGTTGGAGTACCGGGGAGCTGTTTTTT. This translates into CASSVGSSWSTGELFF. The J gene is TRBJ2-2, the V gene TRBV9; no definite D call. The CDR3 length is 16 residues. Germline lookup yields CDR1 SGDLS and CDR2 YYNGEE. V was clipped by 0 bases and J by 5 bases, with 14 bases between them. Looking up the rest from reference TRBV9 and TRBJ2-2 gives the full variable domain: DSGVTQTPKHLITATGQRVTLRCSPRSGDLSVYWYQQSLDQGLQFLIQYYNGEERAKGNILERFSAQQFPDLHSELNLSSLELGDSALYFCASSVGSSWSTGELFFGEGSRLTVL.

The V and J genes are TRBV7-2 and TRBJ1-4; weak D call: TRBD1 (5 bases). The CDR3 has 14 amino acids. V lost 5 bases and J 7 bases, leaving 14 bases between the germline ends. The germline V gene encodes CDR1 SGHTA and CDR2 FQGNSA. The CDR3 DNA sequence: TGTGCCAGCAGCCGGGACTTCGGTGGTGAAAAACTGTTTTTT. This gives the protein CASSRDFGGEKLFF.

The V and J genes are TRBV14 and TRBJ1-5; a possible D gene is TRBD1 (6 bases). With 4 bases removed from V and 3 bases from J, the gap between germline ends came to 16 bases. Germline CDR1 reads SGHDN; CDR2 reads FVKESK. CDR3 length: 16 residues. In DNA form, the CDR3 reads TGTGCCAGCAGCCGGGGGGGGGCTTCGGTCAATCAGCCCCAGCATTTT. It specifies CASSRGGASVNQPQHF.

V and J are TRBV3-1 (or the pseudogene TRBV3-2) and TRBJ2-1; D may be TRBD1 (5 bases). The CDR3 length is 15 residues. V was trimmed by 5 bases and J by 4 bases, leaving 15 bases between them. Germline CDR1 is LGHDT and CDR2 is YNNKEL (reference sequence). The CDR3 sequence is CASSLQMTVYNEQFF. Here the CDR3 DNA reads TGTGCCAGCAGCTTACAGATGACAGTATACAATGAGCAGTTCTTC.

A single count supports this clone. The J gene is TRBJ1-4, the V gene TRBV25-1; TRBD1 is a possible D gene (5 bases). CDR1 and CDR2 (germline): MGHDK, SYGVNS. The CDR3 length is 15 residues. The germline V and J ends were trimmed by 3 bases and 0 bases, with 8 bases remaining between them. The CDR3: CASSDQGSTNEKLFF. The CDR3 DNA reads as TGTGCCAGCAGTGACCAGGGCTCAACTAATGAAAAACTGTTTTTT. Full variable domain (rest looked up from reference TRBV25-1 and TRBJ1-4): EADIYQTPRYLVIGTGKKITLECSQTMGHDKMYWYQQDPGMELHLIHYSYGVNSTEKGDLSSESTVSRIRTEHFPLTLESARPSHTSQYLCASSDQGSTNEKLFFGSGTQLSVL.

The chain recombines TRBV9 with TRBJ1-4, with no clear D. Germline-derived CDR1 and CDR2 are SGDLS and YYNGEE. This CDR3 comprises 11 residues. Trimming took 9 bases from V and 6 from J, leaving 9 bases between them. In DNA form, the CDR3 reads TGTGCCAACGGACTGGATGAAAAACTGTTTTTT. Its protein is CANGLDEKLFF.

V usage is TRBV30 and J usage is TRBJ1-4, with D possibly matching TRBD1 (6 bases). From germline, CDR1 is GTSNPN and CDR2 SVGIG (reference sequence). CDR3 length: 14 residues. V was trimmed by 0 bases and J by 8 bases, leaving 13 bases between them. CDR3 sequence (DNA): TGTGCCTGGAGTGTTAGGGGGGGCAGGGAAAAACTGTTTTTT. Protein product: CAWSVRGGREKLFF.

The chain combines TRBV10-3 with TRBJ2-1; TRBD1 agrees at 8 bases. V dropped 7 bases and J dropped 2; count of bases not matched to a gene: 4. The CDR3 has 14 amino acids. CDR1 is ENHRY and CDR2 is SYGVKD in the germline V gene. The CDR3 loop reads CAITGQGPYNEQFF. For the CDR3, the DNA is TGTGCCATCACCGGACAGGGCCCCTACAATGAGCAGTTCTTC.